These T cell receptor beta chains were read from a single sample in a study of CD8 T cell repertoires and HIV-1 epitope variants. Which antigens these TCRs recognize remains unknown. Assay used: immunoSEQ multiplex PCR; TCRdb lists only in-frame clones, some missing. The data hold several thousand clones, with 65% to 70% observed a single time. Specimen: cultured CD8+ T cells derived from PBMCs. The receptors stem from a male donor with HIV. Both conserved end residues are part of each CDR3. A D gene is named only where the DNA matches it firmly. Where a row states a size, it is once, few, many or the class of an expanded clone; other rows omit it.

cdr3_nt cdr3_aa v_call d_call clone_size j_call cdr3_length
TGTGCCAGCAGTTTAGATGTGGGGACAGGGGGGTCCTACGAGCAGTACTTC CASSLDVGTGGSYEQYF TRBV27 TRBD1 NA TRBJ2-7 17
TGCGCCAGCAGCCCCGAACGCACAGATACGCAGTATTTT CASSPERTDTQYF TRBV5-1 NA NA TRBJ2-3 13
TGTGCCAGCAGCTCCATAAAGGCTGAAGCTTTCTTT CASSSIKAEAFF TRBV7-9 NA NA TRBJ1-1 12
TGTGCCAGCAGCTTTTCGGGACAGGGTTTAGGAGAAAAACTGTTTTTT CASSFSGQGLGEKLFF TRBV5-4 TRBD1 few TRBJ1-4 16
TGTGCCAGCAGCTTAGCAGGGGGGGTCTATGGCTACACCTTC CASSLAGGVYGYTF TRBV13 TRBD1 NA TRBJ1-2 14
TGTGCCAGCAGTTTGTTGCTAGCGGGGGCCTACAATGAGCAGTTCTTC CASSLLLAGAYNEQFF TRBV28 TRBD2 NA TRBJ2-1 16
TGTGCCAGTAGTACCTTAGGGGGCACTGAAGCTTTCTTT CASSTLGGTEAFF TRBV19 NA few TRBJ1-1 13
TGTGCCAGTAGTATAGTTCAGGGTGAAAATGAGCAGTTCTTC CASSIVQGENEQFF TRBV19 NA NA TRBJ2-1 14
TGTGCCAGCAGTGGGGGACGGGTTAATCAGCCCCAGCATTTT CASSGGRVNQPQHF TRBV2 NA NA TRBJ1-5 14
TGTGCCAGTAGTGGCCGGGACAGGGGGCTGGAGCCCCAGCATTTT CASSGRDRGLEPQHF TRBV19 TRBD1 NA TRBJ1-5 15
TGCGCCAGCAGCCAAGATCCCCCAGACTTGGACTATGGCTACACCTTC CASSQDPPDLDYGYTF TRBV4-3 NA medium-sized TRBJ1-2 16
TGTGCCAGCCGCGGGACAGGGGGGTTTGGGGCCAACGTCCTGACTTTC CASRGTGGFGANVLTF TRBV28 TRBD1 NA TRBJ2-6 16
TGCGCCAGCAGCCAAGATGTGGGATCCACCGGGGAGCTGTTTTTT CASSQDVGSTGELFF TRBV4-3 NA NA TRBJ2-2 15
TGTGCCAGCACTATGGACATGGAAAACATTCAGTACTTC CASTMDMENIQYF TRBV28 NA NA TRBJ2-4 13
TGTGCCAGCAGTGCTGGACTAGCGGGAGCGTGGGGCACAGATACGCAGTATTTT CASSAGLAGAWGTDTQYF TRBV5-6 TRBD2 NA TRBJ2-3 18
TGTGCCAGCAGTTTATCGTCCCGGAATGAAGCTTTCTTT CASSLSSRNEAFF TRBV27 NA NA TRBJ1-1 13
TGTGCCAGCAGCTTAACGCAGGCCACCTACGAGCAGTACTTC CASSLTQATYEQYF TRBV13 NA NA TRBJ2-7 14
TGCGCCAGCAGCTTGGCCGGACAGCAAGAGACCCAGTACTTC CASSLAGQQETQYF TRBV5-1 NA few TRBJ2-5 14
TGTGCCAGCAGCTTATCTCTTCAGGGGGGGAATGAGCAGTTCTTC CASSLSLQGGNEQFF TRBV7-9 NA few TRBJ2-1 15
TGTGCCAGCAGTGAAGCGGGCCTAGCGGGCACAGATACGCAGTATTTT CASSEAGLAGTDTQYF TRBV2 TRBD2 NA TRBJ2-3 16
TGTGCCAGCATCCCACTTTCGGGGGGTTACGAGCAGTACTTC CASIPLSGGYEQYF TRBV27 TRBD2 NA TRBJ2-7 14
TGTGCCAGCAGCGGAGATGCGGGAGGTTACTCCTACAATGAGCAGTTCTTC CASSGDAGGYSYNEQFF TRBV7-9 TRBD2 few TRBJ2-1 17
TGTGCCAGCAGCCCAGACAGCTACAATGAGCAGTTCTTC CASSPDSYNEQFF TRBV6-5 NA NA TRBJ2-1 13
TGTGCTAGTGGTTTAGGGGGATCGAACACTGAAGCTTTCTTT CASGLGGSNTEAFF TRBV12-5 NA NA TRBJ1-1 14
TGTGCCAGCAGCCCTGTTGGGGCCAAAGCCTACGAGCAGTACTTC CASSPVGAKAYEQYF TRBV5-6 NA NA TRBJ2-7 15
TGTGCCATCAGTGGGGACGACTCCTACGAGCAGTACTTC CAISGDDSYEQYF TRBV10-3 NA NA TRBJ2-7 13
TGTGCCAGCAGCCCCGACAGGGGTGGCAATTCACCCCTCCACTTT CASSPDRGGNSPLHF TRBV7-8 TRBD1 few TRBJ1-6 15
TGTGCCAGCCTCCCCCTGGGTCCTACCTCCTACGAGCAGTACTTC CASLPLGPTSYEQYF TRBV28 NA NA TRBJ2-7 15
TGTGCCAGTGGGACAGGGGGCTCTGGGGCCAACGTCCTGACTTTC CASGTGGSGANVLTF TRBV19 TRBD1 medium-sized TRBJ2-6 15
TGTGCCAGCAGTCCCCTGTCGGGAGCTACCTACGAGCAGTACTTC CASSPLSGATYEQYF TRBV27 NA few TRBJ2-7 15
TGTGCCAGCAGTTCAGATGTCTCGGCCTACGAGCAGTACTTC CASSSDVSAYEQYF TRBV28 NA NA TRBJ2-7 14
TGTGCCAGCAGCCTAGGGGACAGCGGGAGGGGTGGCTACACCTTC CASSLGDSGRGGYTF TRBV5-4 TRBD1 NA TRBJ1-2 15
TGTGCCAGCAGCGTGTGGGACGTCGGAGCTGGGGCCAACGTCCTGACTTTC CASSVWDVGAGANVLTF TRBV9 NA once TRBJ2-6 17
TGTGCCAGCAGCTTACTTCCGGGACAGGGGAACACTGAAGCTTTCTTT CASSLLPGQGNTEAFF TRBV7-2 TRBD1 NA TRBJ1-1 16
TGTGCCACCAGCAGGGACGCCGGGACTAGCGGGAACACCGGGGAGCTGTTTTTT CATSRDAGTSGNTGELFF TRBV15 TRBD2 once TRBJ2-2 18
TGCGCCAGCAGCCAAGGAGGAAGGAACACTGAAGCTTTCTTT CASSQGGRNTEAFF TRBV4-3 NA NA TRBJ1-1 14
TGTGCCAGCAGTGACGGGCCAGATTACGAGCAGTACTTC CASSDGPDYEQYF TRBV6-5 NA NA TRBJ2-7 13
TGTGCCAGTAGTATGGGGGTAGCGGGAGAAGAGCAGTACTTC CASSMGVAGEEQYF TRBV19 TRBD2 NA TRBJ2-7 14
TGCGCCAGCAGCCAAGGCGGACTAGCGGGGAACGAGCAGTACTTC CASSQGGLAGNEQYF TRBV4-1 TRBD2 few TRBJ2-7 15
TGTGCCAGCAGCGTAGCTAAGGGGGGTTTGACTGAAGCTTTCTTT CASSVAKGGLTEAFF TRBV9 NA NA TRBJ1-1 15
TGTGCCAGCAGTTTTGGGTCGGGGGAAGGCTACACCTTC CASSFGSGEGYTF TRBV5-4 NA NA TRBJ1-2 13
TGTGCCAGCAGCGCGGGCCCCTCCTACGAGCAGTACTTC CASSAGPSYEQYF TRBV11-2 NA NA TRBJ2-7 13
TGTGCCAGCAGCTTCGGCAGGGGAAGCACTGAAGCTTTCTTT CASSFGRGSTEAFF TRBV13 NA NA TRBJ1-1 14
TGTGCCAGCAGCTACGGACTAGCGGGGGGCACAGATACGCAGTATTTT CASSYGLAGGTDTQYF TRBV6-6 TRBD2 NA TRBJ2-3 16
TGTGCCAGCAGCGTAACAGCGAACACCGGGGAGCTGTTTTTT CASSVTANTGELFF TRBV11-2 NA few TRBJ2-2 14
TGTGCCAGCAGAGACGGACAGTTAACGGGAGATACGCAGTATTTT CASRDGQLTGDTQYF TRBV6-1 NA NA TRBJ2-3 15
TGTGCCAGCAGCTTGGAACTAGCGGGAGTTGACACCGGGGAGCTGTTTTTT CASSLELAGVDTGELFF TRBV5-8 TRBD2 NA TRBJ2-2 17
TGCGCCAGCAGCGCGGACCCCGGGGAGCTGTTTTTT CASSADPGELFF TRBV4-3 NA NA TRBJ2-2 12
TGTGCCAGCAGCGAGACCCCGTCTGGAAACACCATATATTTT CASSETPSGNTIYF TRBV5-6 NA few TRBJ1-3 14
TGTGCCAGCAGCCAAGAGGAGGGGATATTTTCTGGGGCCAACGTCCTGACTTTC CASSQEEGIFSGANVLTF TRBV4-2 NA NA TRBJ2-6 18
TGTGCCAGCAGTACCCGGGGGGAACTGGGTACGCAGTATTTT CASSTRGELGTQYF TRBV6-6 TRBD2 once TRBJ2-3 14
TGTGCCAGCAGCTTAGGGACAGACACAGATACGCAGTATTTT CASSLGTDTDTQYF TRBV11-3 NA NA TRBJ2-3 14
TGTGCCAGCAGTCGGACAGGGGACACTGAAGCTTTCTTT CASSRTGDTEAFF TRBV5-5 TRBD1 few TRBJ1-1 13
TGTGCCTGGAGAGATTTCGGACAGGGAGATCCTGAAGCTTTCTTT CAWRDFGQGDPEAFF TRBV30 TRBD1 NA TRBJ1-1 15
TGTGCCAGCAGCCCCGGGGCGATTACCTACGAGCAGTACTTC CASSPGAITYEQYF TRBV6-6 NA medium-sized TRBJ2-7 14
TGTGCCAGCAGCCCGACTAGCGGGGGGGGGCATAACAATGAGCAGTTCTTC CASSPTSGGGHNNEQFF TRBV5-5 TRBD2 NA TRBJ2-1 17